One and the same sample provided the 8 T cell receptor beta chains below, sequenced in a study of identical twins' blood T cells. MiXCR, applied by TCRdb to the 5' RACE reads, yields one record per CDR3 protein. The repertoire holds 350,000 to 400,000 distinct CDR3 sequences, with approximately 30% as singletons. Sample: PBMCs. The receptors derive from a woman aged 18 to 55 in good health.

This clonotype was seen more than once but under ten times. The chain has TRBV5-1 and TRBJ1-4, with 8 bases matching TRBD1. V shed 3 bases, J shed 0 bases, and the junction held 10 bases outside the gene matches. CDR3 size: 18 residues. Germline lookup yields CDR1 SGHRS and CDR2 YFSETQ. CDR3 sequence: CASSWDRRGPSTNEKLFF. DNA of the CDR3: TGCGCCAGCAGCTGGGACAGGAGGGGCCCTTCAACTAATGAAAAACTGTTTTTT.

This clonotype was counted at least ten times. The chain combines TRBV9 with TRBJ2-2; D remains unclear. This CDR3 is built from 12 residues. Trimming took 0 bases from V and 5 from J, leaving 2 bases between them. Germline V gene data show CDR1 as SGDLS and CDR2 as YYNGEE. In DNA form, the CDR3 reads TGTGCCAGCAGCGTAGGAACCGGGGAGCTGTTTTTT. It yields the protein CASSVGTGELFF.

Turning to this clonotype: This may come from a read error, since a much larger clone is one base off. V is TRBV20-1 and J is TRBJ2-7; 12 bases match TRBD2. Germline CDR1 is DFQATT and CDR2 is SNEGSKA (reference sequence). The CDR3 runs 12 residues. V lost 3 bases and J lost 12; bases outside the gene matches: 6. The CDR3 DNA is TGCAGTGCTAGTAGACTAGCGGGAGAACTGTACTTC. It codes for CSASRLAGELYF.

This rearrangement joins TRBV12-3 or TRBV12-4 to TRBJ2-1; D unclear. The CDR3 sequence is 15 residues long. Between the trimmed V and J ends, which lost 6 bases and 5 bases, there was a span of 17 bases. The CDR3 DNA reads TGTGCCAGCAGCAATACCGGATTTCGGCACAATGAGCAGTTCTTC. It codes for CASSNTGFRHNEQFF.

This clonotype was seen a few times. The chain recombines TRBV11-2 with TRBJ1-2, with 7 nucleotides matching TRBD1. V dropped 3 bases and J dropped 4; count of bases not matched to a gene: 5. From germline, CDR1 is SGHAT and CDR2 FQNNGV. This CDR3 has 14 amino acids. The CDR3 reads CASSFPQGFYGYTF. The CDR3 DNA reads as TGTGCCAGCAGCTTCCCACAGGGGTTCTATGGCTACACCTTC.

The chain joins TRBV9 to TRBJ2-1; D call uncertain. V shed 3 bases and J shed 10 bases, with 14 bases lying between them. This CDR3 is 13 amino acids long. Germline-derived CDR1 and CDR2 are SGDLS and YYNGEE. The CDR3 is CASSGVSFNEQFF. The CDR3 nucleotides read TGTGCCAGCAGCGGGGTTTCTTTCAACGAGCAGTTCTTC.

This clonotype turned up a few times. The V call is TRBV6-6, the J call TRBJ1-5, with D maybe TRBD1 (5 bases). V was trimmed by 2 bases and J by 4 bases, leaving 12 bases between them. This CDR3 region has 15 residues. Germline V gives CDR1 MNHNY, CDR2 SVGAGI (reference sequence). CDR3 residues: CASSYEGRLNQPQHF. CDR3 coding DNA: TGTGCCAGCAGTTACGAGGGGAGGTTAAATCAGCCCCAGCATTTT.

This clonotype has just a few counts. The chain has TRBV5-1 and TRBJ2-7; 8 nucleotides line up with TRBD2. The CDR3 has 15 residues. Trimming took 5 bases from V and 2 from J; bases not matched to a gene: 9. CDR1 and CDR2 (germline): SGHRS, YFSETQ. As DNA, the CDR3 is TGCGCCAGCAGTTTTACTAGCGGCGGAACCTACGAGCAGTACTTC. Translating gives CASSFTSGGTYEQYF. The full variable domain, in which reference TRBV5-1 and TRBJ2-7 provide the parts outside the CDR3, is KAGVTQTPRYLIKTRGQQVTLSCSPISGHRSVSWYQQTPGQGLQFLFEYFSETQRNKGNFPGRFSGRQFSNSRSEMNVSTLELGDSALYLCASSFTSGGTYEQYFGPGTRLTVT.